The 13 T cell receptor beta chains reported below all come from one sample, sequenced in a study of response to subunit inactivated influenza vaccine. TCRdb independently ran MiXCR on the RT-PCR reads; one entry per CDR3 protein. This sample yields hundreds of thousands of distinct CDR3 sequences, of which over 9.5% are seen a single time; about 9.4% belongs to the top ten. This sample comprised PBMCs from blood, obtained on the day of vaccination. The receptors shown here come from a man aged 45-65 years who received an inactivated influenza vaccine.

This chain links TRBV10-2 with TRBJ2-7, with D perhaps TRBD2 (7 bases). The V gene's germline CDR1 is WSHSY and CDR2 SAAADI. With 2 bases removed from V and 1 base from J, the gap between germline ends came to 12 bases. This CDR3 has 15 amino acids. The CDR3 region has the DNA TGCGCCAGCAGTGAGCTGGGGGGGCTATCCTACGAGCAGTACTTC. This sequence encodes CASSELGGLSYEQYF.

This clonotype has ten or more counts. This chain uses TRBV12-3 or TRBV12-4 with TRBJ1-4; maybe TRBD1 (5 bases). The CDR3 extends over 12 amino acids. Trimming cost V 1 base and J 8 bases, with 5 bases left between them. CDR3 sequence reads: CASSLGGEKLFF. CDR3 DNA sequence: TGTGCCAGCAGTTTAGGGGGGGAAAAACTGTTTTTT.

This clonotype has a handful of counts. V is TRBV27 and J is TRBJ1-1; D gene uncertain. This CDR3 has 13 residues. V shed 6 bases and J shed 4 bases, with 12 bases lying between them. Germline lookup yields CDR1 MNHEY and CDR2 SMNVEV (reference sequence). CDR3 residues: CASRRQTGTEAFF. CDR3 nucleotide sequence: TGTGCCAGCAGACGACAAACGGGCACTGAAGCTTTCTTT.

This chain joins TRBV7-2 and TRBJ1-5; possible D gene TRBD1, 6 bases. Germline values: CDR1 SGHTA, CDR2 FQGNSA. The CDR3 runs 15 residues. V was shortened by 2 bases and J by 9 bases, with 17 bases between the two germline ends. Here the CDR3 reads CASSLLGQGKGPQHF. The DNA for the CDR3 is TGTGCCAGCAGCTTATTGGGCCAGGGGAAGGGGCCCCAGCATTTT.

This clonotype was detected a few times. V is TRBV29-1 and J is TRBJ1-1; no clear D gene. This CDR3 comprises 11 residues. V was pared by 5 bases and J by 2 bases, with 6 bases between. Per the germline V gene, CDR1 is SQVTM and CDR2 is ANQGSEA. The CDR3: CSVYRNTEAFF. In nucleotides, the CDR3 is TGCAGCGTTTATCGAAACACTGAAGCTTTCTTT.

The sample holds a few counts of this clonotype. The chain couples TRBV28 to TRBJ1-5, with D unresolved. The V end was cut by 3 bases, the J end by 2 bases, with 14 bases between. This CDR3 has 16 amino acids. The germline V gene has CDR1 MDHEN and CDR2 SYDVKM. This CDR3 is CASSLKNWGGNQPQHF. The DNA of the CDR3 is TGTGCCAGCAGTTTGAAGAACTGGGGAGGCAATCAGCCCCAGCATTTT.

This clonotype occurred a few times. The chain joins TRBV19 to TRBJ1-2; TRBD1 is a possible D gene (6 bases). The CDR3 runs 15 residues. V gave up 5 bases and J gave up 8 bases, with 21 bases separating them. Germline lookup yields CDR1 LNHDA and CDR2 SQIVND (reference sequence). CDR3 sequence reads: CASSYRDIRKRGYTF. As DNA, the CDR3 is TGTGCCAGTAGTTACCGGGACATACGAAAGAGGGGCTACACCTTC.

Concerning this clonotype itself: A junction boundary mismatches the germline segment, possibly from a read error. The chain couples TRBV11-2 to TRBJ2-5; maybe TRBD1 (6 bases). CDR3 size: 15 residues. Germline V CDR1 and CDR2: SGHAT, FQNNGV. The DNA for the CDR3 is TGTGCCAGCAGCTTAGCCGGACAGCGCTCTACCATGGGGGACTTC. It is translated as CASSLAGQRSTMGDF.

This clonotype was seen only a few times. The J gene is TRBJ1-5, the V gene TRBV27; no clear D. Between the trimmed V and J ends, which lost 2 bases and 3 bases, there was a span of 5 bases. Per germline, CDR1 MNHEY and CDR2 SMNVEV (reference sequence). CDR3 length: 13 amino acids. The DNA for the CDR3 is TGTGCCAGCAGTTTAGTCTACAATCAGCCCCAGCATTTT. It translates to CASSLVYNQPQHF.

This sequence joins TRBV7-2 and TRBJ2-5; D gene ambiguous. Deletions cut 1 base from V and 5 bases from J, with 11 bases between. This CDR3 spans 14 amino acids. Germline-derived CDR1 and CDR2 are SGHTA and FQGNSA. CDR3 coding DNA: TGTGCCAGCAGCTTAGGGCCACCCCGGGAGACCCAGTACTTC. Its protein product is CASSLGPPRETQYF.

The table lists this clonotype with a few counts. The J gene is TRBJ1-1, the V gene TRBV29-1; TRBD1 aligns across 8 bases. CDR3 length equals 12 residues. Trimming took 5 bases from V and 4 from J; bases not matched to a gene: 3. The V gene's germline CDR1 is SQVTM and CDR2 ANQGSEA. The CDR3 region is CSVIRGPTEAFF. As DNA, the CDR3 is TGCAGCGTTATCAGGGGGCCCACTGAAGCTTTCTTT.

The chain carries TRBV11-2 and TRBJ2-3; the D is unclear. Germline V CDR1 and CDR2: SGHAT, FQNNGV. V was trimmed by 5 bases and J by 0 bases, leaving 21 bases between them. The CDR3 runs 18 residues. CDR3 protein: CASSKLGRDGPSTDTQYF. For the CDR3, the DNA is TGTGCCAGCAGCAAACTTGGGCGAGACGGGCCAAGCACAGATACGCAGTATTTT. The variable domain in full, completed from reference TRBV11-2 and TRBJ2-3, reads EAGVAQSPRYKIIEKRQSVAFWCNPISGHATLYWYQQILGQGPKLLIQFQNNGVVDDSQLPKDRFSAERLKGVDSTLKIQPAKLEDSAVYLCASSKLGRDGPSTDTQYFGPGTRLTVL.

This chain uses TRBV7-2 with TRBJ2-7; 13 bases fit TRBD2. CDR3 length: 15 residues. The junction had 2 bases not matched to a gene; V was cut back by 3 bases and J by 3 bases. Looked up from germline, CDR1 is SGHTA and CDR2 is FQGNSA. The CDR3 region is CASSLTSGGIYEQYF. The CDR3 DNA follows: TGTGCCAGCAGCTTGACTAGCGGGGGGATCTACGAGCAGTACTTC.